This entry concerns a single T cell receptor (beta chain). The target of this receptor is not known. No per-base quality is available; no much larger clone lies one base away. This sample is drawn from a study of control samples from healthy donors and cancer patients (dated by TCRdb to the early 2020s). CDR1 is given as WNHNN and CDR2 as SYGVQD, both from the germline V gene (reference sequence). V is reduced by 3 bases and J by 5 bases, leaving a spacing of 12 bases between them. From its cysteine to its phenylalanine, the CDR3 spans 14 amino acids. Only the CDR3 part of the read is kept: 42 bases, read in frame from the first base. The library was obtained by the immunoSEQ multiplex PCR assay. TCRdb re-hosts the immuneACCESS table, in-frame sequences only. Its copies lack some clones; in the studies checked, an unresolved V gene accounts for under half of them, and the cause for the rest is not known. The sample table holds some 160,000 clones, of which roughly 94% were seen once. The biggest ten clones account for under 8.5% of the sample.

Specimen: blood. Recombination connected TRBV10-1 to TRBJ2-3, with the D gene possibly TRBD1 or TRBD2, each one fitting 6 bases. This TCR was recovered from a woman between 40 and 55 years old in good health. The DNA is as follows: TGCGCCAGCAGTGACCGGAGGGGGGTAGATACGCAGTATTTT. Translated, this is CASSDRRGVDTQYF.